This T cell receptor (beta chain) was identified in a study of PD-L1 blockade in urothelial cancer. The CDR3 runs 16 residues. The V and J ends lost 3 bases and 5 bases, in that order; junction bases with no gene match: 7. CDR1 is SGHRS and CDR2 is YFSETQ in the germline V gene. Noted time point: pretreatment peripheral blood. Only in-frame clones appear in the TCRdb table, and some are missing; sequencing was by immunoSEQ multiplex PCR. The sample yields about 74,000 clones, 85% to 90% seen once. The specimen was PBMCs, collected around atezolizumab (anti-PD-L1) treatment. This TCR came from a man in his 70s with urothelial cancer. This chain links TRBV5-1 with TRBJ2-5, with 13 bases lining up with TRBD2. This chain's CDR3 is CASSSGGLAGVETQYF. The CDR3 coding sequence is TGCGCCAGCAGCTCGGGAGGACTAGCGGGAGTCGAGACCCAGTACTTC.